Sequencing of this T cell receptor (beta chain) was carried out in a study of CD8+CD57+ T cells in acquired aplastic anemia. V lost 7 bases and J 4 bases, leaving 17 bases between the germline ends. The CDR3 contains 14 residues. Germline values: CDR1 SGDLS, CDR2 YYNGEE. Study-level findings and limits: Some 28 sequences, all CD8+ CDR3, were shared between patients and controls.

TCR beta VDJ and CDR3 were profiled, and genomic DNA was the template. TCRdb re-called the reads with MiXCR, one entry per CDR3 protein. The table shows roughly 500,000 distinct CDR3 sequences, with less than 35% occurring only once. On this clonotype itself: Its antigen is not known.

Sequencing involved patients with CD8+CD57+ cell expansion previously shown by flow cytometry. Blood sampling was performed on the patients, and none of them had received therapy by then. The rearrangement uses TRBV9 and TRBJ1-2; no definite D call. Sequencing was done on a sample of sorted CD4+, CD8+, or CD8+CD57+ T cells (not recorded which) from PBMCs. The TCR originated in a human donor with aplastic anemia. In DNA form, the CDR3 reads TGTGCCAGCGCCACGACCCCCACAGCCTATGGCTACACCTTC. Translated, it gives CASATTPTAYGYTF. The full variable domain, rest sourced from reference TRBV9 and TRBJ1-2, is DSGVTQTPKHLITATGQRVTLRCSPRSGDLSVYWYQQSLDQGLQFLIQYYNGEERAKGNILERFSAQQFPDLHSELNLSSLELGDSALYFCASATTPTAYGYTFGSGTRLTVV.